The sequence of this TCR beta chain was determined in a study of cytomegalovirus exposure and HLA in healthy donors. Study-wide context: Inside one of the first data releases sat about 91 million unique TCRs taken from HLA-typed donors. Study results and caveats: Follow-up analysis later connected one missense variant in DCLRE1C with trimming of TCR beta V- and J-genes.

Unmatched junction bases numbered 6, after V lost 0 bases and J lost 5 bases. From germline, CDR1 is SGDLS and CDR2 YYNGEE. The CDR3 has 15 amino acids. Amplification used 60 Vbeta primers and 13 Jbeta primers. TCRdb's table, derived via immunoSEQ multiplex PCR, lists solely in-frame clones and lacks some. The sample carries about 170,000 clones, 85% recorded once. On this clone itself: Its target is unknown. Within the sample, other DNA sequences also encode this same CDR3.

What was sequenced was PBMCs. The TCR sequence derives from a boy aged 2 to 9 in good health and CMV-seronegative. This chain connects TRBV9 to TRBJ2-5; the match to TRBD1 covers 8 bases. CDR3 coding DNA: TGTGCCAGCAGCGTAGCACAGGGGGGAGGTGAGACCCAGTACTTC. This codes for CASSVAQGGGETQYF.